These T cell receptor beta chains were read from a single sample in a study of blood T cell repertoires in COVID-19. TCRdb's table, derived via immunoSEQ multiplex PCR, lists solely in-frame clones and lacks some. The sample lists about 190,000 clones; approximately 90% were seen once. Sequences were obtained from peripheral blood. Source of these receptors: a woman aged 25 to 45 with active or convalescent COVID-19. The CDR3 runs from the conserved cysteine through the conserved F or W. A D gene is named only where the DNA matches it firmly. Size is stated for part of the rows, as once, few or many counts, or as a class when the clone is expanded.

CDR3	DNA	J	size	D	V
CASSVEAGRAVDGYTF	TGTGCCAGCAGCGTAGAGGCAGGGAGGGCAGTGGATGGCTACACCTTC	TRBJ1-2	.	.	TRBV9
CASRSTVQETQYF	TGTGCCAGCCGATCGACAGTTCAAGAGACCCAGTACTTC	TRBJ2-5	.	.	TRBV19
CASSQGTRQYHSNQPQHF	TGCGCCAGCAGCCAAGGCACCAGGCAATATCATAGCAATCAGCCCCAGCATTTT	TRBJ1-5	.	.	TRBV4-1
CASSPFLLGEVYNEQFF	TGTGCCAGCTCACCCTTTCTTTTGGGGGAGGTATACAATGAGCAGTTCTTC	TRBJ2-1	.	.	TRBV18
CASSITQGGQPQHF	TGTGCCAGTAGTATAACACAGGGTGGTCAGCCCCAGCATTTT	TRBJ1-5	few	.	TRBV19
CASGVGAGQYEQYF	TGTGCCAGCGGGGTCGGAGCAGGGCAATACGAGCAGTACTTC	TRBJ2-7	.	.	TRBV6-5
CASSTGPESGNTIYF	TGTGCCAGCAGTACAGGGCCCGAGTCTGGAAACACCATATATTTT	TRBJ1-3	.	.	TRBV6-5
CASSPGQGALNTEAFF	TGTGCCAGCAGCCCCGGACAGGGGGCCCTGAACACTGAAGCTTTCTTT	TRBJ1-1	.	TRBD1	TRBV9
CSVAARDRALYEQYF	TGCAGCGTTGCCGCAAGGGACAGGGCACTCTACGAGCAGTACTTC	TRBJ2-7	.	TRBD1	TRBV29-1
CASSPNREGEQYF	TGTGCCAGCTCACCCAACAGGGAGGGCGAGCAGTACTTC	TRBJ2-7	.	.	TRBV18
CASSSGLAIPYEQYF	TGTGCCAGCAGTTCCGGACTAGCGATCCCGTACGAGCAGTACTTC	TRBJ2-7	.	TRBD2	TRBV27
CASSSYPRQGASYEQYF	TGTGCCAGCAGCTCCTACCCCCGACAGGGGGCATCCTACGAGCAGTACTTC	TRBJ2-7	.	TRBD1	TRBV7-2
CASRAGTGPTGELFF	TGTGCCAGTAGAGCCGGGACAGGGCCCACCGGGGAGCTGTTTTTT	TRBJ2-2	.	TRBD1	TRBV19
CASSLEVGVNTEAFF	TGTGCCAGCAGCTTGGAAGTAGGGGTGAACACTGAAGCTTTCTTT	TRBJ1-1	.	.	TRBV5-6
CASSLVQSEYYEQYF	TGTGCCAGCAGCTTAGTTCAGTCCGAATACTACGAGCAGTACTTC	TRBJ2-7	.	.	TRBV11-2
CSVEGSLYGYTF	TGCAGCGTTGAGGGCAGCCTCTATGGCTACACCTTC	TRBJ1-2	.	.	TRBV29-1
CASSEAGLSYQPQHF	TGTGCCAGCAGTGAAGCGGGACTGAGCTATCAGCCCCAGCATTTT	TRBJ1-5	.	.	TRBV6-1
CASSLPGCIWGYGYTF	TGTGCCAGCAGCTTACCAGGGTGTATATGGGGCTATGGCTACACCTTC	TRBJ1-2	few	.	TRBV11-2